The rows below give T cell receptor beta chains drawn from one sample of a study of control samples from healthy donors and cancer patients. Sequenced by immunoSEQ multiplex PCR; TCRdb stores in-frame clones only, minus some. The sample comprises 100,000 to 150,000 clones, roughly 90% of which are singletons, and 2% to 2.5% rests with the top ten. The sequenced material came from blood. The receptors come from a man aged 18-30 years in good health. The CDR3 runs from the conserved cysteine through the conserved F or W. The D gene is left open where the match is weak. Expanded clones get a size class; other rows say once, few or many, or leave the size out.

TRBJ2-5 | - | - | TRBV10-2 | TGCGCCAGCAGTGAGACCGATGGAGAGACCCAGTACTTC | CASSETDGETQYF
TRBJ1-2 | - | TRBD1 | TRBV24-1 | TGTGCCACCAGTGATACTACAGGGGGCCGGCTCAGGAATGGCTACACCTTC | CATSDTTGGRLRNGYTF
TRBJ2-3 | once | TRBD2 | TRBV7-2 | TGTGCCAGCACCCCCCCGGGACTAGCTAGCACAGATACGCAGTATTTT | CASTPPGLASTDTQYF
TRBJ1-1 | - | - | TRBV10-1 | TGCGCCAGCAGTGACTCCCGGGGCCGGAGAGAAGCTTTCTTT | CASSDSRGRREAFF
TRBJ1-5 | - | TRBD1 | TRBV4-3 | TGCGCCAGCAGCCAAGATCTTGGACAGGGAAGGAATCAGCCCCAGCATTTT | CASSQDLGQGRNQPQHF
TRBJ1-3 | - | - | TRBV6-1 | TGTGCCAGCAGTCCCAGCAGCTCTGGAAACACCATATATTTT | CASSPSSSGNTIYF
TRBJ2-5 | once | - | TRBV2 | TGTGCCAGCAGTGAAGCGCTGGGAAGGGAAGGAGAGACCCAGTACTTC | CASSEALGREGETQYF
TRBJ1-1 | few | - | TRBV7-7 | TGTGCCAGCAGACCGGGGGGGAACACTGAAGCTTTCTTT | CASRPGGNTEAFF
TRBJ2-5 | - | TRBD1 | TRBV5-1 | TGCGCCAGCAGCTACCCCGGGACAGGGGCCCAAGAGACCCAGTACTTC | CASSYPGTGAQETQYF
TRBJ1-5 | - | TRBD1 | TRBV5-6 | TGTGCCAGCAGCTTGGGACAGGGACATCAGCCCCAGCATTTT | CASSLGQGHQPQHF
TRBJ2-3 | - | - | TRBV5-1 | TGCGCCAGCAGCTTGGTGACAGATACGCAGTATTTT | CASSLVTDTQYF
TRBJ2-1 | - | - | TRBV6-4 | TGTGCCAGCAGTGACTCGACGGTAGCCTCCTACAATGAGCAGTTCTTC | CASSDSTVASYNEQFF
TRBJ2-6 | - | - | TRBV30 | TGTGCCTGGACTCAGGGGGGGGCCAACGTCCTGACTTTC | CAWTQGGANVLTF
TRBJ2-5 | once | - | TRBV5-1 | TGCGCCAGCAGCCTCCGGGGGGCTGGCGAAGAGACCCAGTACTTC | CASSLRGAGEETQYF
TRBJ2-3 | - | - | TRBV30 | TGTGCCTGGGGGATCCGGGCAGATACGCAGTATTTT | CAWGIRADTQYF